The entry below gives a single T cell receptor beta chain sequence along with its context. Its antigen is unidentified. The data originate from a study of T cell responses to AZD1222 COVID-19 vaccine. Findings and limits, study-wide: Among those given AZD1222, only five to seven were seropositive at baseline. Nearly half of spike-specific TCRs reportedly target variant regions that are unmutated in the B.1.351 and B.1.1.7 variants.

TCRdb's copy holds only in-frame clones and misses some; the assay was immunoSEQ multiplex PCR. Of about 150,000 clones listed, about 91% are singletons. The origin of this receptor is an adult in good health. The sample consisted of peripheral blood, taken on day 0 of AZD1222 vaccination.

The CDR3 loop reads CASSFTPNTEAFF. As DNA, the CDR3 is TGTGCCAGCAGCTTCACACCGAACACTGAAGCTTTCTTT. The chain couples TRBV7-9 to TRBJ1-1, with no clear D. CDR3 length: 13 residues. Trimming took off 3 bases at V and 1 base at J, with 6 bases between the two ends. The germline V gene has CDR1 SEHNR and CDR2 FQNEAQ (reference sequence). Full variable domain (outside the CDR3, taken from reference TRBV7-9 and TRBJ1-1): DTGVSQNPRHKITKRGQNVTFRCDPISEHNRLYWYRQTLGQGPEFLTYFQNEAQLEKSRLLSDRFSAERPKGSFSTLEIQRTEQGDSAMYLCASSFTPNTEAFFGQGTRLTVV.